This T cell receptor (beta chain) came from a study of blood T cell repertoires in COVID-19. In the authors' methods: Nucleated cell counts were estimated from reference gene primer amplification. Sequencing used immunoSEQ multiplex PCR; TCRdb keeps in-frame clones, though not all of them. V, J and clone size derive from that table, while D and trimming were established from the DNA sequence. The profile shows about 65,000 clones, 81% of them singletons. V dropped 3 bases and J dropped 10; count of bases not matched to a gene: 12. The CDR3 contains 17 residues. Germline lookup yields CDR1 LNHNV and CDR2 YYDKDF (reference sequence).

The sequenced sample was peripheral blood. This clonotype was obtained from a man older than 75 with acute or convalescent COVID-19. The gene calls are TRBV15 and TRBJ2-1, with TRBD2 matching 13 bases. This CDR3 reads CATSSRSRLAGGREQFF. The CDR3 DNA reads as TGTGCCACCAGCAGCCGCTCCAGACTAGCGGGGGGTAGGGAGCAGTTCTTC.